This is a list of T cell receptor beta chains from one sample in a study of regulatory T cells in long-lasting Graves disease. TCRdb ran MiXCR on the multiplex PCR reads and lists one entry per CDR3 protein. Among approximately 400,000 distinct CDR3 sequences listed, over 12% were seen once. The data were also submitted as part of a second study, on T cells in Graves' hyperthyroidism and ophthalmopathy.

The input for sequencing was peripheral blood mononuclear cells (PBMCs), taken at new diagnosis, from a patient treated with antithyroid drugs. The receptors were gathered from a woman between 40 and 50 years old with Graves disease. CDR3s include the opening cysteine and the closing phenylalanine or tryptophan. D genes are given only for firm matches. For some rows the clone size is stated as once, few or many, or as a class when expanded; others skip it.

CDR3: CASSPLAGSTDTQYF
DNA: TGTGCCAGCTCGCCTCTGGCGGGGTCCACAGATACGCAGTATTTT
J: TRBJ2-3
D: -
V: TRBV18
size: many

CDR3: CASTTGGGQPQHF
DNA: TGTGCCAGCACTACGGGAGGAGGTCAGCCCCAGCATTTT
J: TRBJ1-5
D: -
V: TRBV28
size: few

CDR3: CAWRERPGRSTKDEQYF
DNA: TGTGCCTGGAGGGAAAGACCGGGACGGAGTACGAAGGACGAGCAGTACTTC
J: TRBJ2-7
D: -
V: TRBV30
size: few

CDR3: CSVEEELREIPEQFF
DNA: TGCAGCGTTGAAGAGGAATTGCGGGAGATCCCGGAGCAGTTCTTC
J: TRBJ2-1
D: TRBD2
V: TRBV29-1
size: -

CDR3: CASSPWRTPFTDTQYF
DNA: TGTGCCAGCAGTCCGTGGCGCACCCCTTTTACAGATACGCAGTATTTT
J: TRBJ2-3
D: -
V: TRBV5-6
size: many

CDR3: CASSLTGSNQPQHF
DNA: TGTGCCAGCAGTTTAACGGGGAGCAATCAGCCCCAGCATTTT
J: TRBJ1-5
D: -
V: TRBV12-3/TRBV12-4
size: many

CDR3: CAWSKTSGRTDTQYF
DNA: TGTGCCTGGAGTAAAACTAGCGGACGCACAGATACGCAGTATTTT
J: TRBJ2-3
D: TRBD2
V: TRBV30
size: many

CDR3: CASSRTGMNTEAFF
DNA: TGTGCCAGCAGTCGGACAGGGATGAACACTGAAGCTTTCTTT
J: TRBJ1-1
D: TRBD1
V: TRBV27
size: many

CDR3: CASSLYSGSSETQYF
DNA: TGTGCCAGCAGCTTATATTCAGGGTCGAGCGAGACCCAGTACTTC
J: TRBJ2-5
D: -
V: TRBV7-2
size: many

CDR3: CASGLLRTAGNEKLFF
DNA: TGTGCTAGTGGTTTGCTCAGGACAGCAGGAAATGAAAAACTGTTTTTT
J: TRBJ1-4
D: -
V: TRBV12-5
size: -

CDR3: CASSFLSGSADTQYF
DNA: TGTGCCAGCAGTTTTCTGAGCGGGAGCGCAGATACGCAGTATTTT
J: TRBJ2-3
D: TRBD2
V: TRBV12-3/TRBV12-4
size: many

CDR3: CASSGTSGRFAGELFF
DNA: TGTGCCAGCAGTGGAACTAGCGGGAGGTTCGCCGGGGAGCTGTTTTTT
J: TRBJ2-2
D: TRBD2
V: TRBV6-1
size: many

CDR3: CASSSPPRPRGLYNQPQHF
DNA: TGTGCCAGCAGTTCCCCCCCCCGCCCGAGAGGTTTATACAATCAGCCCCAGCATTTT
J: TRBJ1-5
D: -
V: TRBV27
size: -

CDR3: CASSVAIAAGFPLFF
DNA: TGTGCCAGCAGCGTAGCAATCGCAGCAGGATTTCCCCTGTTCTTC
J: TRBJ2-1
D: -
V: TRBV9
size: few

CDR3: CASSLSGITNEQFF
DNA: TGTGCCAGCAGTTTGAGCGGGATAACGAATGAGCAGTTCTTC
J: TRBJ2-1
D: TRBD2
V: TRBV28
size: many

CDR3: CASSDAWTLTDTQYF
DNA: TGTGCCAGCAGTGATGCATGGACTCTCACAGATACGCAGTATTTT
J: TRBJ2-3
D: -
V: TRBV2
size: many

CDR3: CAWSAGGEQFF
DNA: TGTGCCTGGAGTGCGGGCGGGGAGCAGTTCTTC
J: TRBJ2-1
D: -
V: TRBV30
size: many

CDR3: CASSLVPRNIDNEQFF
DNA: TGCGCCAGCAGCTTGGTCCCCCGGAACATAGACAATGAGCAGTTCTTC
J: TRBJ2-1
D: -
V: TRBV5-1
size: many

CDR3: CASSLGTGGRFHEQYF
DNA: TGTGCCAGCAGCCTAGGGACAGGGGGCAGGTTCCACGAGCAGTACTTC
J: TRBJ2-7
D: TRBD1
V: TRBV11-2
size: many

CDR3: CASSLGYSARVDEQYF
DNA: TGTGCCAGCAGTTTAGGGTACTCGGCGAGGGTGGACGAGCAGTACTTC
J: TRBJ2-7
D: -
V: TRBV27
size: many

CDR3: CASSLGQGWAEAFF
DNA: TGTGCCAGCAGTTTAGGACAGGGGTGGGCTGAAGCTTTCTTT
J: TRBJ1-1
D: TRBD1
V: TRBV12-3/TRBV12-4
size: many

CDR3: CASSRNQGPPYNEQFF
DNA: TGTGCCAGTAGTAGAAACCAGGGTCCTCCCTACAATGAGCAGTTCTTC
J: TRBJ2-1
D: -
V: TRBV19
size: -

CDR3: CAWTRGSGEKLFF
DNA: TGTGCCTGGACTAGGGGTTCCGGTGAAAAACTGTTTTTT
J: TRBJ1-4
D: -
V: TRBV30
size: few

CDR3: CASSYWREAVGELFF
DNA: TGTGCCAGCAGTTACTGGCGGGAGGCCGTCGGGGAGCTGTTTTTT
J: TRBJ2-2
D: TRBD2
V: TRBV6-2/TRBV6-3
size: few

CDR3: CATRGTGLGYNEQFF
DNA: TGTGCCACCAGAGGGACGGGTCTGGGCTACAATGAGCAGTTCTTC
J: TRBJ2-1
D: -
V: TRBV24-1
size: many

CDR3: CASSLGTQGQSSSYNSPLHF
DNA: TGTGCCAGCAGTCTTGGGACTCAGGGACAGTCGAGCTCCTATAATTCACCCCTCCACTTT
J: TRBJ1-6
D: TRBD1
V: TRBV6-1
size: many

CDR3: CAWSVPGYRGSGNTIYF
DNA: TGTGCCTGGAGTGTACCCGGTTACAGGGGCTCTGGAAACACCATATATTTT
J: TRBJ1-3
D: TRBD1
V: TRBV30
size: once

CDR3: CATSRDIAGRAFF
DNA: TGTGCCACCAGCAGAGATATCGCGGGAAGAGCTTTCTTT
J: TRBJ1-1
D: -
V: TRBV15
size: few

CDR3: CASSYELPRDQSPYEQYF
DNA: TGTGCCAGCAGTTATGAACTCCCGCGGGACCAAAGCCCCTACGAGCAGTACTTC
J: TRBJ2-7
D: -
V: TRBV28
size: many

CDR3: CASSLGTGDTQYF
DNA: TGTGCCAGCAGCTTGGGGACGGGGGATACGCAGTATTTT
J: TRBJ2-3
D: -
V: TRBV5-4
size: few

CDR3: CASSPGGNYNEQFF
DNA: TGTGCCAGCAGTCCCGGGGGGAACTACAATGAGCAGTTCTTC
J: TRBJ2-1
D: TRBD2
V: TRBV6-1
size: many

CDR3: CASSLVWGSNEQFF
DNA: TGTGCCAGCAGCTTAGTATGGGGTTCCAATGAGCAGTTCTTC
J: TRBJ2-1
D: -
V: TRBV13
size: -

CDR3: CASIRAYQETQYF
DNA: TGTGCCAGCATCAGGGCTTATCAAGAGACCCAGTACTTC
J: TRBJ2-5
D: -
V: TRBV6-2/TRBV6-3
size: -

CDR3: CASSVGSLSGANVLTF
DNA: TGTGCCAGCAGCGTAGGTAGCCTCTCTGGGGCCAACGTCCTGACTTTC
J: TRBJ2-6
D: -
V: TRBV9
size: -

CDR3: CASSSGLAGYTDTQYF
DNA: TGTGCCAGCAGCTCCGGACTAGCGGGATACACAGATACGCAGTATTTT
J: TRBJ2-3
D: TRBD2
V: TRBV13
size: many

CDR3: CSARETDYGYTF
DNA: TGCAGTGCTAGAGAGACAGACTATGGCTACACCTTC
J: TRBJ1-2
D: -
V: TRBV20-1
size: few

CDR3: CASSVAGVLGDEQFF
DNA: TGTGCCAGCAGCGTAGCGGGGGTCCTAGGGGATGAGCAGTTCTTC
J: TRBJ2-1
D: -
V: TRBV9
size: many

CDR3: CASKPSRTYEQYF
DNA: TGCGCCAGCAAGCCGAGTCGGACCTACGAGCAGTACTTC
J: TRBJ2-7
D: -
V: TRBV10-2
size: -

CDR3: CASSLQGAYEQYF
DNA: TGTGCCAGCAGCTTACAGGGGGCCTACGAGCAGTACTTC
J: TRBJ2-7
D: TRBD1
V: TRBV5-6
size: many

CDR3: CASSIRGSRADTQYF
DNA: TGTGCCAGCAGCATCAGGGGTTCAAGAGCAGATACGCAGTATTTT
J: TRBJ2-3
D: -
V: TRBV7-2
size: few

CDR3: CSVEGGNEQFF
DNA: TGCAGCGTTGAAGGTGGGAATGAGCAGTTCTTC
J: TRBJ2-1
D: -
V: TRBV29-1
size: -

CDR3: CASSATSAQDNEQFF
DNA: TGTGCCAGCAGCGCGACTAGCGCCCAAGACAATGAGCAGTTCTTC
J: TRBJ2-1
D: TRBD2
V: TRBV7-3
size: -

CDR3: CASSIDRAGLPRGYEQFF
DNA: TGTGCCAGCAGCATCGACAGGGCGGGACTCCCTCGCGGCTATGAGCAGTTCTTC
J: TRBJ2-1
D: -
V: TRBV7-8
size: -

CDR3: CASSGGRALNEQYF
DNA: TGTGCCAGCTCAGGAGGGAGGGCTTTGAACGAGCAGTACTTC
J: TRBJ2-7
D: TRBD2
V: TRBV18
size: many

CDR3: CASSESTTGGWYGYTF
DNA: TGTGCCAGCAGTGAATCAACGACAGGGGGCTGGTATGGCTACACCTTC
J: TRBJ1-2
D: TRBD1
V: TRBV6-1
size: many

CDR3: CASSSPSFRDQATDTQYF
DNA: TGTGCCAGCAGTTCCCCATCATTCCGGGACCAAGCCACAGATACGCAGTATTTT
J: TRBJ2-3
D: -
V: TRBV27
size: many

CDR3: CASSIGQEINEQFF
DNA: TGTGCCAGTAGTATAGGGCAAGAAATCAATGAGCAGTTCTTC
J: TRBJ2-1
D: -
V: TRBV19
size: many